This paragraph covers one T cell receptor beta chain sequence. A single count supports this clone. Its antigen is still unknown. Base qualities are not recorded, but no much larger clone differs from it by a single base. These data belong to a study of OX40 agonist ivuxolimab in advanced cancers. As for the study more broadly: Ivuxolimab, which targeted the costimulatory receptor OX40 (CD134), was an agonistic, fully human IgG2 monoclonal antibody. Intravenous ivuxolimab was administered to patients every 2 weeks at six dose levels: 0.01, 0.1, 0.3, 1.5, 3 and 10 mg/kg. Of the 50 to 55 dose-escalation patients, hepatocellular carcinoma was present in about 20, melanoma in around 15, renal cell carcinoma in 9 and head and neck cancer in 9. A male proportion of roughly 80% and a mean age of 60 years, ranging from about 20 to 79, were recorded for the dose-escalation cohort. Prior anti-PD-1, anti-PD-L1 or anti-CTLA-4 therapy was permitted, and about two fifths of dose-escalation patients had received checkpoint inhibitors. Partial responses occurred in three dose-escalation patients: two with cutaneous melanoma and one with hepatocellular carcinoma. Peripheral TCRbeta sequencing aimed to test whether ivuxolimab altered TCR sequence diversity and caused clonal T-cell expansion. The paper covers the monotherapy dose-escalation part of the phase I ivuxolimab trial, which included N = 52 patients. On the study overall, not on this receptor specifically: Low levels of normalized T-cell clonal expansion were also seen in some patients who did not respond. In partial responders in the 0.1-3.0 mg/kg groups, normalized peripheral clonal expansion was found to be among the lowest, especially among CD8+ T cells. The antigen specificity of the clonally expanded peripheral T cells was not determined. After ivuxolimab, CD8+ T cells had more expanded clones than CD4+ T cells on average. Clonal expansion of both CD4+ and CD8+ blood T cells was observed from baseline to week 6 at doses 0.1 to 3.0 mg/kg.

Inclusive of the bounding cysteine and phenylalanine, the CDR3 is 13 residues long. Only the CDR3 DNA stays, 39 bases, in frame from base 1. CDR1 and CDR2, per the germline V gene (reference sequence), are LNHDA and SQIVND. V lost 9 bases and J lost 0 bases, and the count of bases not matched to a germline gene is 4. For sequencing of the TCRbeta CDR3 region, genomic DNA was extracted from the sorted cells. The immunoSEQ Assay was used to sequence the TCRbeta CDR3 regions. TCRdb holds this immuneACCESS table with in-frame rearrangements only. Some clones are missing; in checked studies, unresolved V genes explain under half, and the rest has no known cause. The sample records roughly 30,000 clones, roughly nine tenths of which are singletons. The ten largest clones capture around 39% of the sample. Patients with a history of autoimmune disease or receiving systemic immunosuppression were excluded from the trial. Peripheral blood for TCR sequencing was collected from all dose cohorts at baseline, on cycle 4 day 1, and on cycle 7 day 1. The samples were drawn from a first-in-human, open-label, multicenter phase I dose-escalation trial of ivuxolimab. Adults with locally advanced or metastatic melanoma, renal cell carcinoma, hepatocellular carcinoma or head and neck squamous cell carcinoma were enrolled in the trial. CD4+ and CD8+ T cells were sorted separately from peripheral blood before TCR sequencing.

The specimen was CD4+ or CD8+ T cells sorted from blood, collected in a trial of the OX40 agonist ivuxolimab. The sequence was obtained from an adult with an advanced solid tumor such as melanoma, head and neck, liver or kidney cancer. The V and J segments used are TRBV19 and TRBJ1-1, with 7 bases in between that match TRBD1. The bases are TGTGCCAGCGAGACAGGGTTGAACACTGAAGCTTTCTTT. It encodes CASETGLNTEAFF.